Presented here are 29 T cell receptor beta chains from one specimen sequenced in a study of T cell responses to AZD1222 COVID-19 vaccine. The table came from immunoSEQ multiplex PCR; TCRdb's copy has only in-frame clones and leaves some out. The table records under 130,000 clones, 85% to 90% of them present only once. The sequenced sample was peripheral blood, obtained on day 0 of AZD1222 vaccination. Every receptor here comes from an adult in good health.

This chain links TRBV2 with TRBJ2-2; 9 bases align to TRBD2. V was pared by 6 bases and J by 6 bases, with 8 bases of the junction left unmatched. Germline CDR1 and CDR2: SNHLY and FYNNEI. CDR3 length equals 15 residues. CDR3 nucleotides: TGTGCCAGCAGCCTGGCGCTAGCGGGACCCGGGGAGCTGTTTTTT. It translates to CASSLALAGPGELFF.

This clone was seen more than once but under ten times. V gene TRBV30 combines with J gene TRBJ1-2, with TRBD1 matching over 7 bases. The CDR3 runs to 12 residues. Germline CDR1 is GTSNPN and CDR2 is SVGIG (reference sequence). J lost 8 bases, V lost 2 bases, and 5 bases had no gene match. The DNA for the CDR3 is TGTGCCTGGAGTCGACAGGGTGAGGGCTACACCTTC. Translation: CAWSRQGEGYTF.

The rearrangement links TRBV7-9 to TRBJ1-5; the D is unclear. The CDR3 sequence is 13 residues long. Germline V gene lookup returns CDR1 SEHNR and CDR2 FQNEAQ (reference sequence). Trimming took off 1 base at V and 5 bases at J, with 6 bases between the two ends. The CDR3 DNA sequence: TGTGCCAGCAGCTTAGATCCCCATCAGCCCCAGCATTTT. Translation gives CASSLDPHQPQHF.

The V gene is TRBV24-1, the J gene TRBJ2-1; the match to TRBD1 covers 8 bases. Germline V gene sequence: CDR1 KGHDR, CDR2 SFDVKD. There are 13 residues in the CDR3. The J segment lost 3 bases and the V segment lost 12 bases, leaving 6 bases of the junction unmatched. For the CDR3, the DNA is TGTGCCGTTGAGGACAGGGTCTACAATGAGCAGTTCTTC. Its translation: CAVEDRVYNEQFF.

The V call is TRBV24-1, the J call TRBJ2-2, with TRBD1 matching 7 bases. The CDR3 length is 14 residues. V was pared by 2 bases and J by 6 bases, with 2 bases of the junction left unmatched. Germline V lookup: CDR1 KGHDR, CDR2 SFDVKD. The CDR3 DNA is TGTGCCACCAGTGATTCACAGGGGTCCGGGGAGCTGTTTTTT. This sequence encodes CATSDSQGSGELFF.

This chain joins TRBV28 and TRBJ1-2; 9 nucleotides match TRBD1. Looked up from germline, CDR1 is MDHEN and CDR2 is SYDVKM. The CDR3 sequence is 14 residues long. V dropped 5 bases and J dropped 3; count of bases not matched to a gene: 4. CDR3 amino acids: CASSTGQGYYGYTF. In DNA, the CDR3 is TGTGCCAGCAGTACGGGACAGGGATACTATGGCTACACCTTC.

V is TRBV9 and J is TRBJ2-2; D gene ambiguous. Germline CDR1 and CDR2: SGDLS and YYNGEE. This CDR3 has 15 residues. V lost 0 bases to trimming and J lost 1 base, with 7 bases between them. The CDR3 coding sequence is TGTGCCAGCAGCGTAGGGGCCCTGAACACCGGGGAGCTGTTTTTT. Its translation: CASSVGALNTGELFF.

This clone was observed once. This chain connects TRBV28 to TRBJ1-5; no clear D gene. Trimming shortened V by 3 bases and J by 0 bases, and 12 bases separated the two germline ends. The CDR3 is made up of 16 amino acids. The germline V gene has CDR1 MDHEN and CDR2 SYDVKM. The CDR3 sequence: CASSFLRGLSNQPQHF. The DNA for the CDR3 is TGTGCCAGCAGTTTTCTCCGGGGTCTTAGCAATCAGCCCCAGCATTTT. Full variable domain (rest looked up from reference TRBV28 and TRBJ1-5): DVKVTQSSRYLVKRTGEKVFLECVQDMDHENMFWYRQDPGLGLRLIYFSYDVKMKEKGDIPEGYSVSREKKERFSLILESASTNQTSMYLCASSFLRGLSNQPQHFGDGTRLSIL.

V gene TRBV3-1 (or the pseudogene TRBV3-2) combines with J gene TRBJ2-7; D is unresolved. The CDR3 covers 12 residues. Germline V gene sequence: CDR1 LGHDT, CDR2 YNNKEL (reference sequence). V gave up 1 base and J gave up 1 base, with 2 bases separating them. In DNA, the CDR3 is TGTGCCAGCAGCCAAGGGTCCTACGAGCAGTACTTC. Residues: CASSQGSYEQYF.

The V and J genes are TRBV10-1 and TRBJ2-5, with 7 positions matching TRBD2. The CDR3 has 14 amino acids. The germline gives CDR1 WNHNN, CDR2 SYGVQD (reference sequence). With V trimmed by 3 bases and J by 4 bases, 5 bases remained unmatched. The CDR3 sequence: CASSEEREGETQYF. CDR3 nucleotide sequence: TGCGCCAGCAGTGAAGAGCGGGAAGGAGAGACCCAGTACTTC.

The genes are TRBV27 and TRBJ1-6; no clear D. The V gene's germline CDR1 is MNHEY and CDR2 SMNVEV (reference sequence). Trimming left V 2 bases short and J 0 bases short, with 5 bases between. This CDR3 is built from 15 residues. The CDR3 loop reads CASSLSSSYNSPLHF. The CDR3 DNA is TGTGCCAGCAGTTTAAGTAGCTCCTATAATTCACCCCTCCACTTT.

The gene calls are TRBV28 and TRBJ2-2; D remains unclear. CDR1 MDHEN and CDR2 SYDVKM come from the germline V gene. Trimming cost V 6 bases and J 1 base, with 6 bases left between them. CDR3 size: 13 residues. The CDR3 DNA sequence: TGTGCCAGCAGGGACGGGAACACCGGGGAGCTGTTTTTT. Translating gives CASRDGNTGELFF.

This chain connects TRBV6-4 to TRBJ1-5, with D perhaps matching TRBD1 (6 bases). V was pared by 6 bases and J by 0 bases, with 15 bases between. CDR1 and CDR2 from the germline V gene are MRHNA and SNTAGT. The CDR3 totals 16 residues. The CDR3 DNA is TGTGCCAGCAGCCAGGAGGGGGGTAGTAGCAATCAGCCCCAGCATTTT. It specifies CASSQEGGSSNQPQHF.

The chain carries TRBV27 and TRBJ2-2; maybe TRBD2 (7 bases). Germline V gene lookup returns CDR1 MNHEY and CDR2 SMNVEV (reference sequence). The CDR3 loop spans 15 amino acids. The ends were cut back, 5 bases at V and 6 bases at J, with 16 bases in the middle. DNA for the CDR3: TGTGCCAGCAGTCTAAGGGGGGGGCTACCCGGGGAGCTGTTTTTT. The encoded protein is CASSLRGGLPGELFF.

This sequence joins TRBV5-4 and TRBJ2-5, with 11 bases lining up with TRBD2. This CDR3 contains 15 residues. V trimming: 3 bases; J trimming: 4 bases; junction bases outside the gene matches: 5. The V gene's germline CDR1 is SGHNT and CDR2 YYREEE (reference sequence). The CDR3, as DNA: TGTGCCAGCAGCTCCGGTGGACTAGCGGGAGAGACCCAGTACTTC. Translating gives CASSSGGLAGETQYF.

The rearrangement joins TRBV6-2 or TRBV6-3 to TRBJ2-7; 10 bases fit TRBD1. This CDR3 is 16 amino acids long. From germline, CDR1 is MNHEY and CDR2 SVGEGT. Trimming at V came to 0 bases and at J to 3 bases, leaving 5 bases not matched to a gene. CDR3 sequence (DNA): TGTGCCAGCAGTTACTCGGGGACAGGGGACATCTACGAGCAGTACTTC. Amino acids: CASSYSGTGDIYEQYF.

The chain uses TRBV2 and TRBJ1-5; D remains ambiguous. CDR3 length: 13 residues. With 10 bases removed from V and 1 base from J, the gap between germline ends came to 11 bases. The V gene's germline CDR1 is SNHLY and CDR2 FYNNEI. CDR3: CATRPGSNQPQHF. The CDR3 DNA sequence: TGTGCCACCCGACCCGGGAGCAATCAGCCCCAGCATTTT.

V usage is TRBV5-4 and J usage is TRBJ2-7, with TRBD2 identical over 11 bases. There are 13 residues in the CDR3. V shed 4 bases and J 7 bases; nucleotides not matched to a gene: 4. CDR1 SGHNT and CDR2 YYREEE come from the germline V gene (reference sequence). The CDR3 region is CASSLAGGREQYF. The CDR3 nucleotides read TGTGCCAGCAGCCTAGCGGGAGGCCGGGAGCAGTACTTC.

This chain joins TRBV18 and TRBJ1-1; no reliable D call. Germline V gene lookup returns CDR1 KGHSH and CDR2 LQKENI. Trimming pared 2 bases from V and 3 bases from J, leaving 10 bases between. This CDR3 comprises 14 residues. CDR3 DNA: TGTGCCAGCTCACCAATGGATGGTTACACTGAAGCTTTCTTT. It translates to CASSPMDGYTEAFF.

This clone has a handful of counts. V and J are TRBV19 and TRBJ2-7; perhaps TRBD2 as D (7 bases). CDR3 length equals 16 residues. The germline gives CDR1 LNHDA, CDR2 SQIVND (reference sequence). V gave up 5 bases and J gave up 1 base, with 18 bases separating them. The CDR3 loop reads CASSVGGGLLSYEQYF. DNA of the CDR3: TGTGCCAGTAGTGTCGGAGGGGGACTACTTTCCTACGAGCAGTACTTC.

J is TRBJ2-1 and V is TRBV7-2; 12 bases are shared with TRBD1. The CDR3 length is 16 residues. The ends lost 3 bases at V and 10 bases at J; junction bases unmatched: 10. Germline V gives CDR1 SGHTA, CDR2 FQGNSA. The CDR3 DNA sequence: TGTGCCAGCAGCTTGCCCCGGGGACAGGGGGCCGGGGAGCAGTTCTTC. Amino acids: CASSLPRGQGAGEQFF.

This clone was counted once. V gene TRBV19 combines with J gene TRBJ2-3, with TRBD1 as a possible D gene (6 bases). Trimming took 6 bases from V and 7 from J, leaving 20 bases between them. Per the germline V gene, CDR1 is LNHDA and CDR2 is SQIVND (reference sequence). The CDR3 length is 15 residues. CDR3 coding DNA: TGTGCCAGTAGCGGGGACAAGGCTGGGGAATATACGCAGTATTTT. Its protein is CASSGDKAGEYTQYF.

This chain joins TRBV9 and TRBJ2-3; no clear D. V was clipped by 0 bases and J by 3 bases, with 5 bases between them. The germline V gene has CDR1 SGDLS and CDR2 YYNGEE. The CDR3 runs to 13 residues. CDR3 bases: TGTGCCAGCAGCGTAGTTAGAACAGATACGCAGTATTTT. Translated, it gives CASSVVRTDTQYF.

Concerning this clone itself: The junction departs from the called germline gene at one end, perhaps through a read error. CDR3 coding DNA: TGTGCCTGGAGTGTAGTGGGGACTACTGGTACGGTCTTC. Translated: CAWSVVGTTGTVF. The chain links TRBV30 to TRBJ2-1; TRBD2 matches at 7 bases. Germline V gene lookup returns CDR1 GTSNPN and CDR2 SVGIG (reference sequence). The CDR3 totals 13 residues.

This clone has more than one count but fewer than ten. The chain couples TRBV7-9 to TRBJ2-2, with D perhaps TRBD1 (6 bases). This CDR3 is 15 amino acids long. Germline V gene sequence: CDR1 SEHNR, CDR2 FQNEAQ (reference sequence). V gave up 5 bases and J gave up 5 bases, with 15 bases separating them. CDR3 sequence reads: CASSTMTGRTGELFF. The CDR3 DNA is TGTGCCAGCAGCACCATGACAGGTCGGACCGGGGAGCTGTTTTTT.

The rearrangement joins TRBV28 to TRBJ2-7, with 14 nucleotides matching TRBD2. The CDR3 is made up of 15 amino acids. Germline assignment: CDR1 MDHEN and CDR2 SYDVKM. V dropped 0 bases and J dropped 6; count of bases not matched to a gene: 1. CDR3 protein: CASSLWGTSGSEQYF. CDR3 nucleotide sequence: TGTGCCAGCAGTTTATGGGGGACTAGCGGGAGCGAGCAGTACTTC. Supplemented by reference TRBV28 and TRBJ2-7, the full variable domain reads DVKVTQSSRYLVKRTGEKVFLECVQDMDHENMFWYRQDPGLGLRLIYFSYDVKMKEKGDIPEGYSVSREKKERFSLILESASTNQTSMYLCASSLWGTSGSEQYFGPGTRLTVT.

The V gene is TRBV27, the J gene TRBJ1-2, with D unresolved. Germline V lookup: CDR1 MNHEY, CDR2 SMNVEV (reference sequence). The CDR3 loop spans 11 amino acids. V was shortened by 4 bases and J by 8 bases, with 8 bases between the two germline ends. In DNA form, the CDR3 reads TGTGCCAGCAGTTCTGCGGGAGGCTACACCTTC. As protein: CASSSAGGYTF.

The V call is TRBV5-4, the J call TRBJ1-4; a weak D match, TRBD1 (6 bases). Per germline, CDR1 SGHNT and CDR2 YYREEE (reference sequence). V was shortened by 5 bases and J by 8 bases, with 13 bases between the two germline ends. The CDR3 is made up of 13 amino acids. In nucleotides, the CDR3 is TGTGCCAGCAGTTTTCAGGGGAACGAAAAACTGTTTTTT. Its translation: CASSFQGNEKLFF.

The rearrangement uses TRBV2 and TRBJ1-2, with D possibly matching TRBD1 (5 bases). This CDR3 spans 13 amino acids. CDR1 and CDR2 from the germline V gene are SNHLY and FYNNEI. V lost 4 bases to trimming and J lost 2 bases, with 8 bases between them. The DNA of the CDR3 is TGTGCCAGCAGTGTCCAGGGCAACTATGGCTACACCTTC. Translating gives CASSVQGNYGYTF. The full variable domain, completed using reference TRBV2 and TRBJ1-2, is EPEVTQTPSHQVTQMGQEVILRCVPISNHLYFYWYRQILGQKVEFLVSFYNNEISEKSEIFDDQFSVERPDGSNFTLKIRSTKLEDSAMYFCASSVQGNYGYTFGSGTRLTVV.